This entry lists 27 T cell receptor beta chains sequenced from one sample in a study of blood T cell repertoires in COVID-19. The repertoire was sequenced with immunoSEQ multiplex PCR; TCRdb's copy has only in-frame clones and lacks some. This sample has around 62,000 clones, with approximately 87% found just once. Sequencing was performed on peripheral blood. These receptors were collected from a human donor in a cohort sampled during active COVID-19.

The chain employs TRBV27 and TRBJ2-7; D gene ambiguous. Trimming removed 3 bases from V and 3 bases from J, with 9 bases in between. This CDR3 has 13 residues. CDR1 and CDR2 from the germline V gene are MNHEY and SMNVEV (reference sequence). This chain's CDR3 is CASSFLGGYEQYF. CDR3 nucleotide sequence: TGTGCCAGCAGTTTCCTCGGCGGCTACGAGCAGTACTTC.

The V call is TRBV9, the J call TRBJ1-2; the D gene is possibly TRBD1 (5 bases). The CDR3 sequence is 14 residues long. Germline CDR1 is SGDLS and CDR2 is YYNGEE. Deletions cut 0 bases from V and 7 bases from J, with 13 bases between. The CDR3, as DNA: TGTGCCAGCAGCGTAGAGGGGTATGGTAGTGGCTACACCTTC. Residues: CASSVEGYGSGYTF.

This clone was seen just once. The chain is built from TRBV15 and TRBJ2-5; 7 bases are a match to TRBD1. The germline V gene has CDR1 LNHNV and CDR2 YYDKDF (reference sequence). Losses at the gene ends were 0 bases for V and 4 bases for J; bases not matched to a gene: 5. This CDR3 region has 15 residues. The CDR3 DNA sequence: TGTGCCACCAGCAGAGATCTGACAGGGTCAGAGACCCAGTACTTC. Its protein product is CATSRDLTGSETQYF. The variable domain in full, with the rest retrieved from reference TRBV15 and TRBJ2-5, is DAMVIQNPRYQVTQFGKPVTLSCSQTLNHNVMYWYQQKSSQAPKLLFHYYDKDFNNEADTPDNFQSRRPNTSFCFLDIRSPGLGDTAMYLCATSRDLTGSETQYFGPGTRLLVL.

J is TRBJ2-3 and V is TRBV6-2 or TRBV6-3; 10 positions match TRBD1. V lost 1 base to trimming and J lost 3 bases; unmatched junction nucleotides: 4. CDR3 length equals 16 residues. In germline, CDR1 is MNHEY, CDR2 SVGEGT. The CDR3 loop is CASSYFRDRGTDTQYF. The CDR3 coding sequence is TGTGCCAGCAGTTACTTCCGGGACAGGGGAACAGATACGCAGTATTTT.

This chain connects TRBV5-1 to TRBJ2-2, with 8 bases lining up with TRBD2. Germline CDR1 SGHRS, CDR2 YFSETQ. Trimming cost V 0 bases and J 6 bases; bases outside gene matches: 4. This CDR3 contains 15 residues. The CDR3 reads CASSLGPGGAGELFF. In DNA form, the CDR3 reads TGCGCCAGCAGCTTGGGGCCCGGGGGGGCCGGGGAGCTGTTTTTT.

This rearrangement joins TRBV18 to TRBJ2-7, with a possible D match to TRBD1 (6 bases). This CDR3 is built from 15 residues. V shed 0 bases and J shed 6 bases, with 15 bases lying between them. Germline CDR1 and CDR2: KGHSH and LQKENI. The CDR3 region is CASSPPLRGWVEQYF. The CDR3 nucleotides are TGTGCCAGCTCACCACCTCTGAGGGGGTGGGTCGAGCAGTACTTC.

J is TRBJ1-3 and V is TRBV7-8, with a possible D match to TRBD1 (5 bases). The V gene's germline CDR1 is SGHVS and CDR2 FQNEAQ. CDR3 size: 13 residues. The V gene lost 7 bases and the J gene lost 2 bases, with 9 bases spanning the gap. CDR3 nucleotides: TGTGCCAGCACCCTGACAGCTGGAAACACCATATATTTT. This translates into CASTLTAGNTIYF.

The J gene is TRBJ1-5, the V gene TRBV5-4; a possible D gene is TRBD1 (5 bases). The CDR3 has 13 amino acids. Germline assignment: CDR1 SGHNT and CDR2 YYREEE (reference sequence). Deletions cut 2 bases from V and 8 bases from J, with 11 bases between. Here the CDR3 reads CASSFDRFEPQHF. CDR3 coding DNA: TGTGCCAGCAGCTTCGACAGATTCGAGCCCCAGCATTTT.

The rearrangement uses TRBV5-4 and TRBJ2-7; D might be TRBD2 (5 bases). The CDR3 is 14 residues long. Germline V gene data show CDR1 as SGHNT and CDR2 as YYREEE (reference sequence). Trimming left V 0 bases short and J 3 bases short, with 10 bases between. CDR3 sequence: CASSLERGSYEQYF. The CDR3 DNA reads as TGTGCCAGCAGCTTGGAACGGGGTAGCTACGAGCAGTACTTC.

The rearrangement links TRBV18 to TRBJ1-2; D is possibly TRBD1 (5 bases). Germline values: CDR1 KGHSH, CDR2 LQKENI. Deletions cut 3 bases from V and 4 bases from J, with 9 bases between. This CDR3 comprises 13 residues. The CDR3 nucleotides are TGTGCCAGCTCACCCGACAGCCTCTATGGCTACACCTTC. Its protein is CASSPDSLYGYTF.

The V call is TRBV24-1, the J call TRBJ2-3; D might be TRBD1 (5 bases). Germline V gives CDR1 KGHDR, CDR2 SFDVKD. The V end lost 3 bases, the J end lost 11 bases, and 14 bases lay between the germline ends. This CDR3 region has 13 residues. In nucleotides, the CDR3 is TGTGCCACCAGTGATCGGATACCAGGGATGCAGTATTTT. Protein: CATSDRIPGMQYF.

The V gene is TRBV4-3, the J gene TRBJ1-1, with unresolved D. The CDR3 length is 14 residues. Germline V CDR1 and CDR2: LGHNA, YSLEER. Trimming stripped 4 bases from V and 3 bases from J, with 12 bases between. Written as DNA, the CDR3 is TGCGCCAGCAGCCGGCAGGACTCGGACACTGAAGCTTTCTTT. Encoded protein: CASSRQDSDTEAFF.

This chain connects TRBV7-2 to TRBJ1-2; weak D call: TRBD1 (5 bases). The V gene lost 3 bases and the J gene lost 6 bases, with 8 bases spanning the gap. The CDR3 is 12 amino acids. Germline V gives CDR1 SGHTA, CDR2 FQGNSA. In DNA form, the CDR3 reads TGTGCCAGCAGCTTTTCGGGGGATGGCTACACCTTC. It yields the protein CASSFSGDGYTF.

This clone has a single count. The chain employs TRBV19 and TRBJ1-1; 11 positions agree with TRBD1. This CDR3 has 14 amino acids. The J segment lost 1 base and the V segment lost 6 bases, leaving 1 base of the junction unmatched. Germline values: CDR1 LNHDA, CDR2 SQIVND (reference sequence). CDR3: CASRDRGQNTEAFF. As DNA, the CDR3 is TGTGCCAGTAGGGACAGGGGGCAGAACACTGAAGCTTTCTTT. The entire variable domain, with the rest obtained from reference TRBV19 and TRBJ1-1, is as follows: DGGITQSPKYLFRKEGQNVTLSCEQNLNHDAMYWYRQDPGQGLRLIYYSQIVNDFQKGDIAEGYSVSREKKESFPLTVTSAQKNPTAFYLCASRDRGQNTEAFFGQGTRLTVV.

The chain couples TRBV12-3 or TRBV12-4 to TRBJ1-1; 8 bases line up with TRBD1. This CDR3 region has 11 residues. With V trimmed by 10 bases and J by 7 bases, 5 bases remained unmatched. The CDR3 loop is CAIDRGREAFF. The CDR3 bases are TGTGCCATCGACAGGGGACGTGAAGCTTTCTTT.

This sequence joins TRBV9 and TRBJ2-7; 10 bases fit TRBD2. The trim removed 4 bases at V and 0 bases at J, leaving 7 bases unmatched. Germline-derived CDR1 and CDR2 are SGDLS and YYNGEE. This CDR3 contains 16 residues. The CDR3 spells CASSSERGGLSYEQYF. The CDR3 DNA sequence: TGTGCCAGCAGCTCCGAGCGGGGGGGCCTCTCCTACGAGCAGTACTTC.

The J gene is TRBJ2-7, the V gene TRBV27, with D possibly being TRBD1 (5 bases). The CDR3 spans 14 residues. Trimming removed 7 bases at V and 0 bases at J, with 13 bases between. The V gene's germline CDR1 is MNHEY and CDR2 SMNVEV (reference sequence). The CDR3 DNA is TGTGCCAGCAAAGTGACAGCATCCTCCTACGAGCAGTACTTC. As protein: CASKVTASSYEQYF.

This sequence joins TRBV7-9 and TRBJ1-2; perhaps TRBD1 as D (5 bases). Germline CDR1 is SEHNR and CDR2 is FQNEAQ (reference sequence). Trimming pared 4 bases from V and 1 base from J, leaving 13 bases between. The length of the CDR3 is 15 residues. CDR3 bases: TGTGCCAGCAGCTCCCTGGGCGGGGGTAACTATGGCTACACCTTC. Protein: CASSSLGGGNYGYTF.

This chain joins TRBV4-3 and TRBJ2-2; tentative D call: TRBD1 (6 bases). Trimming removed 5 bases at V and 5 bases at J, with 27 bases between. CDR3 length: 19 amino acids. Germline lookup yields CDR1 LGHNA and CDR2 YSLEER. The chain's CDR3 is CASSGPRTAYRVETGELFF. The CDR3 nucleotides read TGCGCCAGCAGCGGACCGAGAACCGCTTACAGGGTTGAAACCGGGGAGCTGTTTTTT.

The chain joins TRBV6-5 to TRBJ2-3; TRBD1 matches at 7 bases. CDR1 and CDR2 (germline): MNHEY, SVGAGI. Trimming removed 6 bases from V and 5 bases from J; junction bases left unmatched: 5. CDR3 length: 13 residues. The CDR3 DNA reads TGTGCCAGCAGCGACAGGGTTCTAGATACGCAGTATTTT. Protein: CASSDRVLDTQYF.

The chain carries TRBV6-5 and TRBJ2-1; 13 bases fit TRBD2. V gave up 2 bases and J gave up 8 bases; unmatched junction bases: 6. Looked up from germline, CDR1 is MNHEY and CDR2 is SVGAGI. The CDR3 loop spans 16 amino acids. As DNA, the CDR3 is TGTGCCAGCAGTTACACTAGCGGGGGGGGAGTACATGAGCAGTTCTTC. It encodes CASSYTSGGGVHEQFF.

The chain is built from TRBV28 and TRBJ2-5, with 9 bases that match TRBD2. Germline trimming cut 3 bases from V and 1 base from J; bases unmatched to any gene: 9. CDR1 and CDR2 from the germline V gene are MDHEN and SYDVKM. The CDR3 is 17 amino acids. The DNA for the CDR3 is TGTGCCAGCAGTTTGGGTCCCACTAGCGGGTTCCAAGAGACCCAGTACTTC. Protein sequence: CASSLGPTSGFQETQYF.

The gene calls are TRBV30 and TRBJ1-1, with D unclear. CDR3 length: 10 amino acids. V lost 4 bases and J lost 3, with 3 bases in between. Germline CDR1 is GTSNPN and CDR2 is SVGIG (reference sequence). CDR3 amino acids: CAWTDTEAFF. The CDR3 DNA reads TGTGCCTGGACAGACACTGAAGCTTTCTTT. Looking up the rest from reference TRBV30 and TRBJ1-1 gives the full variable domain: SQTIHQWPATLVQPVGSPLSLECTVEGTSNPNLYWYRQAAGRGLQLLFYSVGIGQISSEVPQNLSASRPQDRQFILSSKKLLLSDSGFYLCAWTDTEAFFGQGTRLTVV.

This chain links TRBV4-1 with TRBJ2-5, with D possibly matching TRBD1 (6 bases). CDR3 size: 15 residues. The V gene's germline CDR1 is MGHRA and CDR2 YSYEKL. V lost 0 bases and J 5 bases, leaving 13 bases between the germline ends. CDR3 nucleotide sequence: TGCGCCAGCAGCCAAGATCCACAGGGTATTGAGACCCAGTACTTC. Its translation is CASSQDPQGIETQYF.

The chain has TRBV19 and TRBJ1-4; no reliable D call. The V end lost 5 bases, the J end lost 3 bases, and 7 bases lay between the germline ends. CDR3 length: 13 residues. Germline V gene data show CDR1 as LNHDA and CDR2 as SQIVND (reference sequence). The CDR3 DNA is TGTGCCAGTAGTCCTACTCCTAATGAAAAACTGTTTTTT. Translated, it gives CASSPTPNEKLFF.

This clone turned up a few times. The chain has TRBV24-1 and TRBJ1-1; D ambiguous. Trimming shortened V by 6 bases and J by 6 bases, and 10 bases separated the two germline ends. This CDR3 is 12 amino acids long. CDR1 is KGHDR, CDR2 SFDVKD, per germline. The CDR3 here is CATSPQMPEAFF. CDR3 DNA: TGTGCCACCAGTCCCCAGATGCCTGAAGCTTTCTTT.

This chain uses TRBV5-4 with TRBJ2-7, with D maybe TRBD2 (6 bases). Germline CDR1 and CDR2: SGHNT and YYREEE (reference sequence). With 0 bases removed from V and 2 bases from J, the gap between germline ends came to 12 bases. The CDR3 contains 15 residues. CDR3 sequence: CASSLGGVGTYEQYF. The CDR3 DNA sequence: TGTGCCAGCAGCTTGGGGGGGGTAGGGACCTACGAGCAGTACTTC.